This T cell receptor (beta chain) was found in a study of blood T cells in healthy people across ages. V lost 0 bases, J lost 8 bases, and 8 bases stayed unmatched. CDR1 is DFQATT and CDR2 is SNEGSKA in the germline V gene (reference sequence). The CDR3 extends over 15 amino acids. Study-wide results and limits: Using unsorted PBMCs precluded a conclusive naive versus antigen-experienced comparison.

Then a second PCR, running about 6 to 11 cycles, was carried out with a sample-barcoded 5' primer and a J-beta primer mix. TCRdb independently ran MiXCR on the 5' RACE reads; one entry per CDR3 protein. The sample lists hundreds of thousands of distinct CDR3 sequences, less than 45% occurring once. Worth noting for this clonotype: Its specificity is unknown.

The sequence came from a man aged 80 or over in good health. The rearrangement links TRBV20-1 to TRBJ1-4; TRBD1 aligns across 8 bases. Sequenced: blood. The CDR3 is CSARDKKTGEEKLFF. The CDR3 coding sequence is TGCAGTGCTAGAGACAAAAAGACAGGGGAGGAAAAACTGTTTTTT.